This T cell receptor beta chain was captured by sequencing in a study of CD8 T cells in ankylosing spondylitis. Overall study results and limits: Made up of about eight highly homologous variants, a TCR beta motif appeared characteristic of ankylosing spondylitis blood. The study looked at matched synovial fluid samples from ankylosing spondylitis patients. Disease-linked clones were reported to be significantly enriched there.

CDR3 length: 13 residues. Germline CDR1 reads MNHEY; CDR2 reads SMNVEV (reference sequence). The ends were cut back, 3 bases at V and 7 bases at J, with 10 bases in the middle. The TCR beta libraries were generated through quantitative 5'-RACE incorporating molecular barcodes. TCRdb used MiXCR to reprocess the 5' RACE reads, holding one entry per CDR3 protein. Counted here are roughly 100,000 distinct CDR3 sequences, roughly 8.3% occurring once; the ten biggest clones make up 8.5% to 10%. This clonotype was recorded at least ten times. The antigen is unknown. Input material: blood, either unsorted or a sorted T cell fraction (not recorded which). The chain employs TRBV27 and TRBJ2-1, with D perhaps matching TRBD2 (6 bases). The origin of this receptor is a male donor with ankylosing spondylitis or in good health (not recorded which). The CDR3 loop reads CASSFSGRNEQFF. Written as DNA, the CDR3 is TGTGCCAGCAGTTTCTCAGGGAGGAATGAGCAGTTCTTC.